These 6 T cell receptor beta chains were sequenced from one sample in a study of cytomegalovirus exposure and HLA in healthy donors. In the PCR, 60 Vbeta and 13 Jbeta primers were used. Clones were read by immunoSEQ multiplex PCR, and TCRdb kept only the in-frame ones, dropping some. The sample lists about 160,000 clones; 75% to 90% were seen once. Sample: PBMCs. Receptors were obtained from a woman aged 18-30 years in good health and CMV-seronegative.

The V call is TRBV28, the J call TRBJ2-2; TRBD2 agrees at 8 bases. The ends lost 3 bases at V and 5 bases at J; junction bases unmatched: 5. Germline V gene lookup returns CDR1 MDHEN and CDR2 SYDVKM. The CDR3 extends over 15 amino acids. The chain's CDR3 is CASSFLAGITGELFF. The CDR3 nucleotides are TGTGCCAGCAGTTTTCTAGCGGGTATTACCGGGGAGCTGTTTTTT.

The rearrangement uses TRBV28 and TRBJ1-2; no reliable D call. Germline values: CDR1 MDHEN, CDR2 SYDVKM. This CDR3 has 13 residues. Trimming took off 6 bases at V and 5 bases at J, with 13 bases between the two ends. The CDR3 is CASSLHPGYGYTF. In DNA form, the CDR3 reads TGTGCCAGCAGCCTTCACCCGGGTTATGGCTACACCTTC.

This clone was seen a handful of times. The chain links TRBV4-2 to TRBJ2-7, with 12 bases identical to TRBD2. Looked up from germline, CDR1 is LGHNA and CDR2 is YNFKEQ. The CDR3 is 17 residues long. V was pared by 0 bases and J by 2 bases, with 5 bases of the junction left unmatched. CDR3 bases: TGTGCCAGCAGCCAAGAAGACCTAGCGGGAGGGCCCTACGAGCAGTACTTC. Encoded protein: CASSQEDLAGGPYEQYF.

This chain connects TRBV21-1 to TRBJ1-1; the table gives TRBD1 as D, unverified against the DNA. TRBV21-1 is a pseudogene locus. The CDR3 loop spans 14 amino acids. DNA for the CDR3: TGTGCCAGCAGCCGCCGAGGGGGGAACACTGAAGCTTTCTTT. Translated, it gives CASSRRGGNTEAFF.

In this sample, this clone turned up once. The rearrangement links TRBV5-6 to TRBJ2-5, with 9 bases aligning to TRBD2. Trimming cost V 4 bases and J 4 bases; bases outside gene matches: 11. CDR1 and CDR2 from the germline V gene are SGHDT and YYEEEE. The CDR3 consists of 16 residues. The DNA for the CDR3 is TGTGCCAGCAGCCAAAGACTAGCGGCCCCCGGAGAGACCCAGTACTTC. It specifies CASSQRLAAPGETQYF.

The CDR3 DNA reads TGTGCCAGCAGGGCTAGCGGGGGGGCCCGCGAGCAGTACTTC. Protein: CASRASGGAREQYF. The chain joins TRBV7-9 to TRBJ2-7; 12 bases are shared with TRBD2. This CDR3 contains 14 residues. From germline, CDR1 is SEHNR and CDR2 FQNEAQ (reference sequence). The V gene end was trimmed by 6 bases and the J gene end by 6 bases; junction bases not matched to a gene: 6. The entire variable domain, with the rest obtained from reference TRBV7-9 and TRBJ2-7, is as follows: DTGVSQNPRHKITKRGQNVTFRCDPISEHNRLYWYRQTLGQGPEFLTYFQNEAQLEKSRLLSDRFSAERPKGSFSTLEIQRTEQGDSAMYLCASRASGGAREQYFGPGTRLTVT.